The TCR beta chain described here comes from a study of blood T cell repertoires in COVID-19. Overall study: Sites across the United States, Italy and Spain contributed samples from acute and convalescent COVID-19. T cells, B-cell-depleted T cells, or PBMCs provided the cDNA or gDNA that served as material.

In the study's own analysis: Reference gene primer amplification gave estimated nucleated cell counts. TCRdb keeps only in-frame clones here, not all; method: immunoSEQ multiplex PCR. Clonal size and the V and J genes are those of that table, whereas D and trimming came from the DNA. The table includes about 190,000 clones, around four fifths detected once. Germline trimming cut 1 base from V and 5 bases from J; bases unmatched to any gene: 7. In germline, CDR1 is LGHNA, CDR2 YNFKEQ. The CDR3 consists of 15 residues. This TCR was sampled from a woman aged 70-85 years with active or convalescent COVID-19. The chain recombines TRBV4-2 with TRBJ2-5, with TRBD2 matching over 7 bases. Source material: peripheral blood. The CDR3 DNA sequence: TGTGCCAGCAGCCAAGCCGAGGGAGGGTGGGAGACCCAGTACTTC. This gives the protein CASSQAEGGWETQYF.